Listed below are T cell receptor beta chains from one sample, sequenced in a study of molecular identifiers for immune sequencing clone quantification. TCRdb re-derived calls from the PCR reads in MiXCR, one entry per CDR3 protein. The repertoire holds 68,000 or so distinct CDR3 sequences, with roughly 17% as singletons. The specimen sequenced was naive CD8+ T cells from blood, with Jurkat cell RNA spiked in. The receptors stem from a human donor in good health. Some libraries in this study had Jurkat cell RNA spiked in. The CDR3 runs from the conserved cysteine through the conserved F or W. The D gene is left open where the match is weak. Some rows have no size entry. The others give once, few or many, or a class for an expanded clone.

j_gene,v_gene,d_gene,abundance,CDR3nt,CDR3aa
TRBJ2-1,TRBV7-8,.,many,TGTGCCAGCAGCGCCATAGGTGAGCAGTTCTTC,CASSAIGEQFF
TRBJ2-6,TRBV7-6,TRBD2,.,TGTGCCAGCAGCCCTAGACTAGCAGGTGGGGCCAACGTCCTGACTTTC,CASSPRLAGGANVLTF
TRBJ2-7,TRBV15,.,many,TGTGCCACCAGCAGAGGGTACGAGCAGTACTTC,CATSRGYEQYF
TRBJ2-5,TRBV27,.,few,TGTGCCAGCAGAAACGACCCCCCCCAAGAGACCCAGTACTTC,CASRNDPPQETQYF
TRBJ2-3,TRBV28,.,few,TGTGCCAGCACCCCGCTTGGGGGGGGGCCAATCGGGGATACGCAGTATTTT,CASTPLGGGPIGDTQYF
TRBJ2-3,TRBV18,.,many,TGTGCCAGCTCACCCCTGGCAGGGGGGCTCCCAGATACGCAGTATTTT,CASSPLAGGLPDTQYF
TRBJ2-7,TRBV19,.,many,TGTGCCAGTAGTATTGGGTTACCCTACGAGCAGTACTTC,CASSIGLPYEQYF
TRBJ1-5,TRBV19,.,many,TGTGCCAGTAGCCAAGTTAACTTGCATTTT,CASSQVNLHF
TRBJ2-3,TRBV5-1,.,many,TGCGCCAGCAGCTTGGCCGAGGTAGGCCCTTCTAGCACAGATACGCAGTATTTT,CASSLAEVGPSSTDTQYF
TRBJ2-4,TRBV10-2,TRBD2,many,TGCGCCAGCAGTGAGTTACAAGATCTAGCGGGAGGAGAAAACATTCAGTACTTC,CASSELQDLAGGENIQYF
TRBJ2-4,TRBV5-1,TRBD2,many,TGCGCCAGCAGCCCTAGCGGAGGGCTAGCCAAAAACATTCAGTACTTC,CASSPSGGLAKNIQYF
TRBJ1-3,TRBV7-9,.,many,TGTGCCAGCAGCCCCGCGTTTGGACAGCACATTCCAAAAAGCTCTGGAAACACCATATATTTT,CASSPAFGQHIPKSSGNTIYF
TRBJ2-7,TRBV29-1,.,many,TGCAGCGTTCTGGTGTTTGAGGACGAGCAGTACTTC,CSVLVFEDEQYF
TRBJ2-3,TRBV9,.,.,TGTGCCAGTCAGCAGGGGTATCCAGATACGCAGTATTTT,CASQQGYPDTQYF
TRBJ2-1,TRBV19,TRBD1,many,TGTGCCAGTAGTATTTTTCCGGGACAGGAGCAGTTCTTC,CASSIFPGQEQFF
TRBJ2-3,TRBV25-1,.,many,TGTGCCAGCAGTGAATGGGGATTTGGCACAGATACGCAGTATTTT,CASSEWGFGTDTQYF
TRBJ2-7,TRBV2,TRBD2,many,TGTGCCAGCACCCAAGGGACTAGCGGGATCTACGAGCAGTACTTC,CASTQGTSGIYEQYF